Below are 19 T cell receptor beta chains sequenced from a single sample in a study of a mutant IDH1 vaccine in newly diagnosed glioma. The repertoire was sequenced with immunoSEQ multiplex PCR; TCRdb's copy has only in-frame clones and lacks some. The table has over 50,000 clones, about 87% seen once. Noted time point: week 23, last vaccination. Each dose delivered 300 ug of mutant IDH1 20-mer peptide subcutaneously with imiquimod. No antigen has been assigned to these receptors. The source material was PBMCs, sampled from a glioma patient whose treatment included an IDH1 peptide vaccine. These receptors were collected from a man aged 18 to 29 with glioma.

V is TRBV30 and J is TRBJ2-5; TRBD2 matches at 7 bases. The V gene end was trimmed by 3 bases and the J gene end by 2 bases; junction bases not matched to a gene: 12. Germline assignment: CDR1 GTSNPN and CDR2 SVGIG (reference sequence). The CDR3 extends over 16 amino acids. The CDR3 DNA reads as TGTGCCTGGAGACGGGGAGGGAGCGATGGGCAAGAGACCCAGTACTTC. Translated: CAWRRGGSDGQETQYF.

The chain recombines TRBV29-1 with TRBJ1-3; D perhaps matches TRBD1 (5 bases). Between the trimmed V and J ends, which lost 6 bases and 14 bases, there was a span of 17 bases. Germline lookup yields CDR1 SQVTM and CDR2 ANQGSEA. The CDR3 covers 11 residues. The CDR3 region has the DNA TGCAGCGTCCGGGACGGTCGAGGAGTATATTTT. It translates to CSVRDGRGVYF. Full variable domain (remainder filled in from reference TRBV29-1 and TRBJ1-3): SAVISQKPSRDICQRGTSLTIQCQVDSQVTMMFWYRQQPGQSLTLIATANQGSEATYESGFVIDKFPISRPNLTFSTLTVSNMSPEDSSIYLCSVRDGRGVYFGEGSWLTVV.

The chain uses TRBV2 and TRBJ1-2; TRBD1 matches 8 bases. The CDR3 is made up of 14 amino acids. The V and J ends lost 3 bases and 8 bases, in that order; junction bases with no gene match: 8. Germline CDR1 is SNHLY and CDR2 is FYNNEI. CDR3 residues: CASSDPAGGKGYTF. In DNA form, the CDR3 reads TGTGCCAGCAGTGACCCCGCAGGGGGCAAAGGCTACACCTTC. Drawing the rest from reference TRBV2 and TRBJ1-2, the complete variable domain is EPEVTQTPSHQVTQMGQEVILRCVPISNHLYFYWYRQILGQKVEFLVSFYNNEISEKSEIFDDQFSVERPDGSNFTLKIRSTKLEDSAMYFCASSDPAGGKGYTFGSGTRLTVV.

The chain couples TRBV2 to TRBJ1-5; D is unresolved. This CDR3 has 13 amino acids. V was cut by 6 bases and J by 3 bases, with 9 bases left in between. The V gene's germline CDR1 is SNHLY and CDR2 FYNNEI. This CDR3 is CASRERANQPQHF. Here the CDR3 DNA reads TGTGCCAGCAGGGAAAGGGCCAATCAGCCCCAGCATTTT.

CDR3 sequence reads: CASSARPGNQPQHF. CDR3 sequence (DNA): TGTGCCAGCAGCGCGAGACCCGGGAATCAGCCCCAGCATTTT. The rearrangement uses TRBV9 and TRBJ1-5, with D uncertain. Germline CDR1 is SGDLS and CDR2 is YYNGEE. This CDR3 region has 14 residues. Trimming pared 3 bases from V and 4 bases from J, leaving 11 bases between.

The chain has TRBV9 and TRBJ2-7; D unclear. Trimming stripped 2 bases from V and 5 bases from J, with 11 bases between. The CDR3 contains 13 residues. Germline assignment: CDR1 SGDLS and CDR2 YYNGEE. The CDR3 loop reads CASSVSSIHEQYF. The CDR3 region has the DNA TGTGCCAGCAGCGTCTCCAGCATCCACGAGCAGTACTTC.

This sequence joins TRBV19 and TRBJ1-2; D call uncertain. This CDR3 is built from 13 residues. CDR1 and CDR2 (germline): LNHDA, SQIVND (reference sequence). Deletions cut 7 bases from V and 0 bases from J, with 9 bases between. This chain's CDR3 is CASTGVTNYGYTF. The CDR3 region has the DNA TGTGCCAGTACAGGAGTTACTAACTATGGCTACACCTTC.

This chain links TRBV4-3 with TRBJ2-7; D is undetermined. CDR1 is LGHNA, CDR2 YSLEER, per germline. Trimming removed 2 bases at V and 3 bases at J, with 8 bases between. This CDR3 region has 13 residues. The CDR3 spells CASSQPPNYEQYF. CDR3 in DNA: TGCGCCAGCAGCCAACCTCCCAACTACGAGCAGTACTTC.

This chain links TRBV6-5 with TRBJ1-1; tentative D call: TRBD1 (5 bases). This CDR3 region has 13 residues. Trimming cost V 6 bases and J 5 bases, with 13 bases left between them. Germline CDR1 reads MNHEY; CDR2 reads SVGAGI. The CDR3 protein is CASRGQGKTEAFF. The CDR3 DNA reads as TGTGCCAGCAGGGGGCAGGGTAAAACTGAAGCTTTCTTT.

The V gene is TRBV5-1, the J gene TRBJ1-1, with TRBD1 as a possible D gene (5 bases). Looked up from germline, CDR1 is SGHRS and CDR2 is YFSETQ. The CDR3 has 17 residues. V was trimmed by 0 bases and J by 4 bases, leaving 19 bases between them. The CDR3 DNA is TGCGCCAGCAGCTTGGTCGGGGGACGAAGCCGGGGCACTGAAGCTTTCTTT. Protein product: CASSLVGGRSRGTEAFF.

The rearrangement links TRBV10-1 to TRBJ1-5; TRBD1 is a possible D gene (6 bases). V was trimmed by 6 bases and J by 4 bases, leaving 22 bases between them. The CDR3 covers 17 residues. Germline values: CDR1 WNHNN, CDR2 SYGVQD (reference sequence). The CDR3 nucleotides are TGCGCCAGCAGGCGGCCAGGGGTCTGGCCGCTTAATCAGCCCCAGCATTTT. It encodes CASRRPGVWPLNQPQHF.

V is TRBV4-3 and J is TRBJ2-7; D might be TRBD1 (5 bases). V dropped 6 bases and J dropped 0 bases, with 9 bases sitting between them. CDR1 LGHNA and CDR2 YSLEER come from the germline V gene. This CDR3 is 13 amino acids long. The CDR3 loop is CASSTGYSYEQYF. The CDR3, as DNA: TGCGCCAGCAGTACAGGTTACTCCTACGAGCAGTACTTC.

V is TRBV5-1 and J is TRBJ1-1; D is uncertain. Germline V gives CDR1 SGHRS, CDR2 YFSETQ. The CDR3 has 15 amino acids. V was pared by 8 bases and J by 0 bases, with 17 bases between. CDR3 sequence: CASREGPFMNTEAFF. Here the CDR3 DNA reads TGCGCCAGTCGAGAGGGCCCGTTCATGAACACTGAAGCTTTCTTT.

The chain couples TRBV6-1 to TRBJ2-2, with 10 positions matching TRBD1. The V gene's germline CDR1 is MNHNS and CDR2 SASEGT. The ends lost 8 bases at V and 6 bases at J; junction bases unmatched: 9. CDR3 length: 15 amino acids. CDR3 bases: TGTGCCAGCGATCGGACAGGGGGGGATTCCGGGGAGCTGTTTTTT. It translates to CASDRTGGDSGELFF.

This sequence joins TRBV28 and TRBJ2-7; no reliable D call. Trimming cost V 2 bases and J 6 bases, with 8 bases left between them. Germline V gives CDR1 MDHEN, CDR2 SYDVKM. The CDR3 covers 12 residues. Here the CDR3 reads CASSLLQAEQYF. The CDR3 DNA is TGTGCCAGCAGTTTACTGCAGGCCGAGCAGTACTTC.

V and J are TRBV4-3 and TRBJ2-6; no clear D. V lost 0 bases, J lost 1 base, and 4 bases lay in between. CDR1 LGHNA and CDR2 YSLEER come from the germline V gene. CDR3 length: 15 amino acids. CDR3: CASSQEGSGANVLTF. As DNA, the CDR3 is TGCGCCAGCAGCCAAGAAGGGTCTGGGGCCAACGTCCTGACTTTC.

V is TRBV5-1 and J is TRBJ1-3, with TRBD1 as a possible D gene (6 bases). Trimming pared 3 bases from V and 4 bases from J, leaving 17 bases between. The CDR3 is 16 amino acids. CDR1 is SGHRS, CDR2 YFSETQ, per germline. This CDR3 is CASSSDNTGTGNTIYF. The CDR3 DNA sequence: TGCGCCAGCAGCTCCGATAATACAGGGACGGGAAACACCATATATTTT. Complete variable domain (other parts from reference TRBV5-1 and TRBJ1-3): KAGVTQTPRYLIKTRGQQVTLSCSPISGHRSVSWYQQTPGQGLQFLFEYFSETQRNKGNFPGRFSGRQFSNSRSEMNVSTLELGDSALYLCASSSDNTGTGNTIYFGEGSWLTVV.

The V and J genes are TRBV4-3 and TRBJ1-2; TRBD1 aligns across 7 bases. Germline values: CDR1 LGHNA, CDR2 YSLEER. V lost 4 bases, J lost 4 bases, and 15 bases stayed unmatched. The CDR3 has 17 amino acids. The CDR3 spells CASSPARGTAPGYGYTF. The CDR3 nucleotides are TGCGCCAGCAGCCCCGCTCGAGGGACAGCACCTGGCTATGGCTACACCTTC.

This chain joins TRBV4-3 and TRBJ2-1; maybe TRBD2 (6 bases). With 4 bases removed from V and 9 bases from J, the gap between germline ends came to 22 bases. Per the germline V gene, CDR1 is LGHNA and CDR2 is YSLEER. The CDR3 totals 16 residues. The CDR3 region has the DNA TGCGCCAGCAGCCCAAACTCCGGAGGGCCAGAGATTGAGCAGTTCTTC. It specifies CASSPNSGGPEIEQFF.